This T cell receptor (beta chain) was captured in a study of spatial heterogeneity in lung cancer. The sample holds a few counts of this clonotype. There are 16 residues in the CDR3. Germline-derived CDR1 and CDR2 are SGHRS and YFSETQ. With V trimmed by 4 bases and J by 0 bases, 5 bases remained unmatched. Each CDR3 protein gets one entry after TCRdb re-called the 5' RACE reads with MiXCR. The sample records around 75,000 distinct CDR3 sequences, 10% to 15% being singletons. Documented time point: sample taken at primary tumor resection. The sequenced material consisted of unsorted whole RNA from tumor, nontumor lung or frozen PBMC.

The sequence was obtained from a male donor with early-stage non-small cell lung cancer. The starting material was PBMCs, obtained at surgery. The J gene is TRBJ2-3, the V gene TRBV5-1; 10 positions match TRBD2. CDR3 nucleotides: TGCGCCAGCAGCCCTGGACTAGCGGAGAGCACAGATACGCAGTATTTT. Translated: CASSPGLAESTDTQYF.